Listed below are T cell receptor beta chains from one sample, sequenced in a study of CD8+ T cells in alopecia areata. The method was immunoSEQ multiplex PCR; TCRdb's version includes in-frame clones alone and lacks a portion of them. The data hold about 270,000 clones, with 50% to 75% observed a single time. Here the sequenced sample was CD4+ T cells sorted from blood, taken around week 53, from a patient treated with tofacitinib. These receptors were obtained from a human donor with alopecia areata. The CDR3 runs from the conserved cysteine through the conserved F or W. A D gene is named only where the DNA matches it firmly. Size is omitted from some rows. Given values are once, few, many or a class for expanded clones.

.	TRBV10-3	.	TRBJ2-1	TGTGCCACAAGGACAGATCGGAGCCCCTACAATGAGCAGTTCTTC	CATRTDRSPYNEQFF
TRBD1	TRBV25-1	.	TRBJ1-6	TGTGCCAGCAGTGAATGGGGGGGACAGGGAAATTCACCCCTCCACTTT	CASSEWGGQGNSPLHF
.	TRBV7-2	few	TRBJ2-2	TGTGCCAGCAGCTTTGACACCGGGGAGCTGTTTTTT	CASSFDTGELFF
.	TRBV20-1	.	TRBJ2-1	TGCAGTGTCGGGGCTTACAATGAGCAGTTCTTC	CSVGAYNEQFF
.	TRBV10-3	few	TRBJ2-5	TGTGCCATCAGGAGAGGGGGGGGCCAAGAGACCCAGTACTTC	CAIRRGGGQETQYF
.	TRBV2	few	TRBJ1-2	TGTGCCAGCAGTGATGACGGCTGGACCTCTAACTATGGCTACACCTTC	CASSDDGWTSNYGYTF
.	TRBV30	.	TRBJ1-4	TGTGCCTGGAGGACCCAATCCCTAAAGGGTGAAAAACTGTTTTTT	CAWRTQSLKGEKLFF
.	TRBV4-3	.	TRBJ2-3	TGCGCCAGCAGCCAACAGTATCGGACTGAAGTCACAGATACGCAGTATTTT	CASSQQYRTEVTDTQYF
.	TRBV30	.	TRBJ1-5	TGTGCCTGGAGTGCCCGCCCGGGGCCCCAGCATTTT	CAWSARPGPQHF
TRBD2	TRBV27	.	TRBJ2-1	TGTGCCAGCAGTCCGGGACTACCTAACAATGAGCAGTTCTTC	CASSPGLPNNEQFF
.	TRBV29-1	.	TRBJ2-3	TGCAGCGTTGGGCAGGGTGGGACAGATACGCAGTATTTT	CSVGQGGTDTQYF
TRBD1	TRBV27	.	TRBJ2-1	TGTGCCAGCAGTCGGTACAGGGGTTCCTACAATGAGCAGTTCTTC	CASSRYRGSYNEQFF
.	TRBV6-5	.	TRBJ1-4	TGTGCCAGCAGTTACAGGGGTTCTCCTTATGAAAAACTGTTTTTT	CASSYRGSPYEKLFF
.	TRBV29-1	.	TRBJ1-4	TGCAGCGCGTGGTCGATTCTGAATGAAAAACTGTTTTTT	CSAWSILNEKLFF
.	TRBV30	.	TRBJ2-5	TGTGCCTGGAGTGTACACGGGTTGGAGACCCAGTACTTC	CAWSVHGLETQYF
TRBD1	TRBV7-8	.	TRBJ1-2	TGTGCCAGCAAAATGACCGGGACAGATTATGGCTACACCTTC	CASKMTGTDYGYTF
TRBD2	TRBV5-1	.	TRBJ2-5	TGCGCCAGCAGCTCGGGACTAGCGGAACCTCAAGAGACCCAGTACTTC	CASSSGLAEPQETQYF
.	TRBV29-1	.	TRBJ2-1	TGCAGCGTGCGAAACGACTTCTACAATGAGCAGTTCTTC	CSVRNDFYNEQFF
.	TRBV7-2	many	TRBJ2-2	TGTGCCAGCAGCTTAATAGGGGCGAACACCGGGGAGCTGTTTTTT	CASSLIGANTGELFF
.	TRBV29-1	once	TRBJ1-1	TGCAGCGTTGGTAGGAACACTGAAGCTTTCTTT	CSVGRNTEAFF
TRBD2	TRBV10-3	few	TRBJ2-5	TGTGCCATCAGTAGACAACTAGCGGACCAAGAGACCCAGTACTTC	CAISRQLADQETQYF
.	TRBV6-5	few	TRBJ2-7	TGTGCCACTTTACCGGGAGACTCCTACGAGCAGTACTTC	CATLPGDSYEQYF
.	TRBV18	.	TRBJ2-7	TGTGCCAGCTCACAGGGGACTTACGAGCAGTACTTC	CASSQGTYEQYF
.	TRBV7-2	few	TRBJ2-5	TGTGCCAGCAGCGGTACCGGGACTCAAGAGACCCAGTACTTC	CASSGTGTQETQYF
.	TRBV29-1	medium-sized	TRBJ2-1	TGCAGCGCTCAGGTCGATGAGCAGTTCTTC	CSAQVDEQFF
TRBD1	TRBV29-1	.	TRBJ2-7	TGCAGCGTCGACAGGGGATACGAGCAGTACTTC	CSVDRGYEQYF
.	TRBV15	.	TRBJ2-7	TGTGCCACCAGCAGAGTGGCCACCAGGGTTATCAACGAGCAGTACTTC	CATSRVATRVINEQYF
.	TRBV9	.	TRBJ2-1	TGTGCCAGCAGCCCCGGGACCTCCACAACTGAGCAGTTCTTC	CASSPGTSTTEQFF
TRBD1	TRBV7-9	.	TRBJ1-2	TGTGCCAGCAGCTCGGGACAGAAGTATGGCTACACCTTC	CASSSGQKYGYTF
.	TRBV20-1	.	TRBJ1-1	TGCAGTGCACAGACCAACACTGAAGCTTTCTTT	CSAQTNTEAFF
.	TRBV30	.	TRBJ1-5	TGTGCCTGGAGTGAGACATTTAGCAATCAGCCCCAGCATTTT	CAWSETFSNQPQHF
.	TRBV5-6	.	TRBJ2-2	TGTGCCAGCAGCTTTGGGACCACCGGGGAGCTGTTTTTT	CASSFGTTGELFF
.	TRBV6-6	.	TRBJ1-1	TGTGCCAGCAGTCGAACCGGGCCCACTGAAGCTTTCTTT	CASSRTGPTEAFF
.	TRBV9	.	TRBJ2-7	TGTGCCAGCAGCGTTTTACCTTCCTCCTACGAGCAGTACTTC	CASSVLPSSYEQYF
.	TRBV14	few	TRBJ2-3	TGTGCCAGCAGCCAAGCAGTCGGGCTAGATACGCAGTATTTT	CASSQAVGLDTQYF
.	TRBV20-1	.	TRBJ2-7	TGCAGTGCTAGAGGGAATGACGAGCAGTACTTC	CSARGNDEQYF
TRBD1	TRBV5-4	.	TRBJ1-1	TGTGCCAGCAGCGTGGACAGGGCGAACACTGAAGCTTTCTTT	CASSVDRANTEAFF
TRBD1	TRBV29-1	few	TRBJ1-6	TGCAGCGTGGGACAGGGAGAAGATTCACCCCTCCACTTT	CSVGQGEDSPLHF
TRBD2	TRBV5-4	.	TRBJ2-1	TGTGCCAGCAGCTTATGGACTAGCGGGGCCGACAATGAGCAGTTCTTC	CASSLWTSGADNEQFF
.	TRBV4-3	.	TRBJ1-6	TGCGCCAGCAGCCACCTACAGGGCTCCTATAATTCACCCCTCCACTTT	CASSHLQGSYNSPLHF
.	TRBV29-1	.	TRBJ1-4	TGCAGCGTTGGGTGGTCTAATGAAAAACTGTTTTTT	CSVGWSNEKLFF
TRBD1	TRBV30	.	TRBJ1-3	TGTGCCTGGAGTGCGACAGGGTCACACTCTGGAAACACCATATATTTT	CAWSATGSHSGNTIYF
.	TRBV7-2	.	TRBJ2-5	TGTGCCAGCACCCCTAGAGGGCAGCCGTACCAAGAGACCCAGTACTTC	CASTPRGQPYQETQYF
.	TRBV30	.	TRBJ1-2	TGTGCCTGGAGCCCCGGAGTCGCAGGGATAGGTGGCTACACCTTC	CAWSPGVAGIGGYTF
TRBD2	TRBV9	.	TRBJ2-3	TGTGCCAGCAGCGTAGCTACAGCGGGGGGGACAGATACGCAGTATTTT	CASSVATAGGTDTQYF
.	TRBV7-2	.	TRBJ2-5	TGTGCCAGCAGCCTGATATCGACTAATGCGGAGACCCAGTACTTC	CASSLISTNAETQYF
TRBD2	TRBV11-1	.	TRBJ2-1	TGTGCCAGCAGCCGATCTAGCGGGGACTACAATGAGCAGTTCTTC	CASSRSSGDYNEQFF
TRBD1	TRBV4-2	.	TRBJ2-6	TGTGCCAGCAGCCCCGGGACAGGGGGCGATGGGGCCAACGTCCTGACTTTC	CASSPGTGGDGANVLTF